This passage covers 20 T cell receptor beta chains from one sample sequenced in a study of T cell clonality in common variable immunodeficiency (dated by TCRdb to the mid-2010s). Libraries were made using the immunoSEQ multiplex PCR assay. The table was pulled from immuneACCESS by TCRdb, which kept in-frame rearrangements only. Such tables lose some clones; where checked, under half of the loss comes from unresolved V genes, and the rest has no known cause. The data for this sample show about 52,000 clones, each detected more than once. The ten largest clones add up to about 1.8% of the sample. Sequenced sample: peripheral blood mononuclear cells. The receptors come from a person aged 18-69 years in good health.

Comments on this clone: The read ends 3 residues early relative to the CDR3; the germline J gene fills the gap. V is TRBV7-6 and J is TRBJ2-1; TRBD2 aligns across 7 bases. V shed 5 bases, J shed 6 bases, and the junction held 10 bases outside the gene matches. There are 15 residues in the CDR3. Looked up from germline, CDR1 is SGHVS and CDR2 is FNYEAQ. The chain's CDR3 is CASSPRGDVGNEQFF. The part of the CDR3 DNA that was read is TGTGCCAGCAGCCCCCGGGGGGACGTTGGCAATGAG.

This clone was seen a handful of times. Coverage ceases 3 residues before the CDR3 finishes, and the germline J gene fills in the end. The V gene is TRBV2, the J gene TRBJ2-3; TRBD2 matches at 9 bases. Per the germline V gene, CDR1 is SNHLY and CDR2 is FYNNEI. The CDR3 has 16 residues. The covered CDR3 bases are TGTGCCAGCAGTGGCAAGCGGGGGGCTATCCAAGAGACG. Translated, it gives CASSGKRGAIQET. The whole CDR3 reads CASSGKRGAIQETQYF. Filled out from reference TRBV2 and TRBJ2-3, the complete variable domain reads EPEVTQTPSHQVTQMGQEVILRCVPISNHLYFYWYRQILGQKVEFLVSFYNNEISEKSEIFDDQFSVERPDGSNFTLKIRSTKLEDSAMYFCASSGKRGAIQETQYFGPGTRLTVL.

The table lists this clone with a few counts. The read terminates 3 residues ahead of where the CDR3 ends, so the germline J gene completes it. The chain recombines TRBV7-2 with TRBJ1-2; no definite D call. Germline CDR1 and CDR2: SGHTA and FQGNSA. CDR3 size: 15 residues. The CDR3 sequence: CASSLRLAGGYDYTF. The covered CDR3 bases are TGTGCCAGCAGCTTAAGACTAGCGGGAGGGTACGAC.

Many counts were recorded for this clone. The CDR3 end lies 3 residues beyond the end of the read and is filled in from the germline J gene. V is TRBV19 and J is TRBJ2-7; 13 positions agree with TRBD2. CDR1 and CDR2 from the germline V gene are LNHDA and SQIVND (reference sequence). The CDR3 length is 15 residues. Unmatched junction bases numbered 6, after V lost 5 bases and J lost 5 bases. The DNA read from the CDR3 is TGTGCCAGTAGTTCCGGGACTAGCGGGATCAACGAG. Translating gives CASSSGTSGINE. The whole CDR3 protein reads CASSSGTSGINEQYF.

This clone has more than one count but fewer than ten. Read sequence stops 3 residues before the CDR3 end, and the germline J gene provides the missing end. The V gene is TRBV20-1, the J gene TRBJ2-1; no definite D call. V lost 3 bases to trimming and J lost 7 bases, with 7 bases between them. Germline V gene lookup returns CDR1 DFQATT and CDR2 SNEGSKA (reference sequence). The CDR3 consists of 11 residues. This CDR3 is CSARSVNEQFF. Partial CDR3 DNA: TGCAGTGCTAGGTCAGTGAATGAG.

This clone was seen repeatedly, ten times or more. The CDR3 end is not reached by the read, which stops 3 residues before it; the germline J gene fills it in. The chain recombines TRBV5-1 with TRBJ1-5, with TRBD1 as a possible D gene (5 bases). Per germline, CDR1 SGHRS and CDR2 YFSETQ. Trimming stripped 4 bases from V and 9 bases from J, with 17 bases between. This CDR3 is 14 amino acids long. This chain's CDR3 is CASSTGHGGGPQHF. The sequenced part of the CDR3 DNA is TGCGCCAGCAGCACCGGACACGGGGGTGGGCCC. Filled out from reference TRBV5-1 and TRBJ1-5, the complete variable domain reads KAGVTQTPRYLIKTRGQQVTLSCSPISGHRSVSWYQQTPGQGLQFLFEYFSETQRNKGNFPGRFSGRQFSNSRSEMNVSTLELGDSALYLCASSTGHGGGPQHFGDGTRLSIL.

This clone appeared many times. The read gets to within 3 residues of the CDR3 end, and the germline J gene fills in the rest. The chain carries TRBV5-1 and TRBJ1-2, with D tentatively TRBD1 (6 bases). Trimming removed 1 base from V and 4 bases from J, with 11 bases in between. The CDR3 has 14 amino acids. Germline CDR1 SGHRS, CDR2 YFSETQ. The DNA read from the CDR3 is TGCGCCAGCAGCTTGACAGGGCCCCTCTATGGC. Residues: CASSLTGPLYG. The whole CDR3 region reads CASSLTGPLYGYTF.

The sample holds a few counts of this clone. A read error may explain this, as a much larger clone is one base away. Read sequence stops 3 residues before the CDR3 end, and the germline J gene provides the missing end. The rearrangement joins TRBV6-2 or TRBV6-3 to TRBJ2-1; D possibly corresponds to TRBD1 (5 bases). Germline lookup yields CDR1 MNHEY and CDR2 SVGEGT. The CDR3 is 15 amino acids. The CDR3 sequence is CASGYSQGLGDEQFF. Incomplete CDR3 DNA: TGTGCCAGCGGTTACTCTCAGGGTTTGGGCGATGAG.

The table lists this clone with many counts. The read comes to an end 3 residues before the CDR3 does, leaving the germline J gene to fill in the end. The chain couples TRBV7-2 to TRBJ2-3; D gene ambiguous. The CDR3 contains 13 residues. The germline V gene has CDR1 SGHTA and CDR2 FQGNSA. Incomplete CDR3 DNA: TGTGCCAGCAGCTTAGTTGGGCAAGAGACG. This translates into CASSLVGQET. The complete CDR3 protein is CASSLVGQETQYF.

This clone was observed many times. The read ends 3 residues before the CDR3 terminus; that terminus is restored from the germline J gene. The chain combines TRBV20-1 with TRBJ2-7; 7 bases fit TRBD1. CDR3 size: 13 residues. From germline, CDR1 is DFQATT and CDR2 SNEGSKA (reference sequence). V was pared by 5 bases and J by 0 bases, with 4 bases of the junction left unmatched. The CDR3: CSAVRGSSYEQYF. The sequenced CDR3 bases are TGCAGTGCTGTCAGGGGGAGCTCCTACGAG.

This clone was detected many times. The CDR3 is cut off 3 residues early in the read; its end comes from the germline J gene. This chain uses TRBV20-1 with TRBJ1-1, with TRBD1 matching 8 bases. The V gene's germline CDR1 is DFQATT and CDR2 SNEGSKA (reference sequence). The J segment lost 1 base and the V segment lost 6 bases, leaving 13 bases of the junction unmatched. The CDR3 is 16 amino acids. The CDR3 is CSAKGQGIEWNTEAFF. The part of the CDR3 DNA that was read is TGCAGTGCGAAAGGACAGGGAATAGAGTGGAACACTGAA.

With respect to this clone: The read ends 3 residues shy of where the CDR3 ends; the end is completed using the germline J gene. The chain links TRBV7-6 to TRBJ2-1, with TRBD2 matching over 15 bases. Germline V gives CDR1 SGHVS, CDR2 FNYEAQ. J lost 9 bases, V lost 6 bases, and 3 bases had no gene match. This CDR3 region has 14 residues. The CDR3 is CASSSGLAGGEQFF. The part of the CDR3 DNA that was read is TGTGCCAGCAGTTCGGGACTAGCGGGAGGTGAG.

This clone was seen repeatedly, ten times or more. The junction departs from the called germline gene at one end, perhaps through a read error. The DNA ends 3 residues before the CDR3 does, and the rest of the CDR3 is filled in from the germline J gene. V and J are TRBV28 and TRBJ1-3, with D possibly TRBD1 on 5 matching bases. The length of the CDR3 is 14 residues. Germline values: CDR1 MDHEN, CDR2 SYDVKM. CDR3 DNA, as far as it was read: TGTGCCAGCAGTCAGGGCGGCTCTGGAAACACG. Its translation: CASSQGGSGNT. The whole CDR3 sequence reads CASSQGGSGNTIYF.

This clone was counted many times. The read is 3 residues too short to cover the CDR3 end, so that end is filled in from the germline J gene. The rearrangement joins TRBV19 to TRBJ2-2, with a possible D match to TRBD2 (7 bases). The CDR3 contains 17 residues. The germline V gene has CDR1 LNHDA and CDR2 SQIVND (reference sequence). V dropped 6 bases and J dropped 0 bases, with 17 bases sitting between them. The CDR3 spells CASSQGGGGANTGELFF. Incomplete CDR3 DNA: TGTGCCAGTAGCCAAGGCGGGGGCGGTGCGAACACCGGGGAG.

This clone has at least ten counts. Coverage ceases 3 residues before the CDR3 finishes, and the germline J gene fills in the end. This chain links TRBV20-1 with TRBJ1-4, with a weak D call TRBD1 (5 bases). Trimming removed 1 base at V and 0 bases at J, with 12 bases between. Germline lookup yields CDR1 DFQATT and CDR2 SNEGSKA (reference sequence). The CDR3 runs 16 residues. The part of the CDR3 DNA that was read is TGCAGTGCTAGAGGCTTAGGGGAAGCAACTAATGAAAAA. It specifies CSARGLGEATNEK. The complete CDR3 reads CSARGLGEATNEKLFF.

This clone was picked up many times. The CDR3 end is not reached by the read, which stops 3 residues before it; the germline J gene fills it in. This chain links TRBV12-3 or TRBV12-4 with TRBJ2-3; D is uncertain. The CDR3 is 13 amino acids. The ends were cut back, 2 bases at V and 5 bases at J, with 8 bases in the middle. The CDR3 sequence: CASSLTHGDTQYF. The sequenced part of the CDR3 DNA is TGTGCCAGCAGTTTAACTCATGGAGATACG.

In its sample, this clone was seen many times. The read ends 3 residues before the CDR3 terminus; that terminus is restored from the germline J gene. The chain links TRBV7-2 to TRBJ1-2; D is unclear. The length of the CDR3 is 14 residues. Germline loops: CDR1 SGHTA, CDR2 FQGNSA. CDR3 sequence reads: CASSLGWAAAGYTF. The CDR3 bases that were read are TGTGCCAGCAGCTTAGGTTGGGCAGCTGCGGGC.

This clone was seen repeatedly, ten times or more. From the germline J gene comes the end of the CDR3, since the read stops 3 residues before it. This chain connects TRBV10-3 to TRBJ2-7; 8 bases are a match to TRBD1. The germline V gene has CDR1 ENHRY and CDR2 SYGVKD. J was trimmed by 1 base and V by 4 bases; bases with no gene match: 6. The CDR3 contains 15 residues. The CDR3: CAISGKQGVSYEQYF. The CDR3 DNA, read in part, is TGTGCCATCAGTGGTAAACAGGGGGTTTCCTACGAG.

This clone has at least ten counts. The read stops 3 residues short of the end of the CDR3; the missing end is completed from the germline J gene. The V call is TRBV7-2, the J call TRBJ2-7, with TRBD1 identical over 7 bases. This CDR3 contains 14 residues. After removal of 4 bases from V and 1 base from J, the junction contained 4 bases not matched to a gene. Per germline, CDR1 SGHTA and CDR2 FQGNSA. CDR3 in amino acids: CASSSRQGSYEQYF. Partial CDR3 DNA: TGTGCCAGCAGCTCTCGACAGGGATCCTACGAG. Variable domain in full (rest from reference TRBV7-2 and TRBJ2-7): GAGVSQSPSNKVTEKGKDVELRCDPISGHTALYWYRQSLGQGLEFLIYFQGNSAPDKSGLPSDRFSAERTGGSVSTLTIQRTQQEDSAVYLCASSSRQGSYEQYFGPGTRLTVT.

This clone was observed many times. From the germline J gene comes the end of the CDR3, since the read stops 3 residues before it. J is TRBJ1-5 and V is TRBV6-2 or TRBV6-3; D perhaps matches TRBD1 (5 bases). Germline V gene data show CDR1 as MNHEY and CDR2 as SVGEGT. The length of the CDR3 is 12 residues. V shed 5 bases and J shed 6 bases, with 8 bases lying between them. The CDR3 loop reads CASSLGVQPQHF. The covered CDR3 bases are TGTGCCAGCAGTCTAGGGGTTCAGCCC.